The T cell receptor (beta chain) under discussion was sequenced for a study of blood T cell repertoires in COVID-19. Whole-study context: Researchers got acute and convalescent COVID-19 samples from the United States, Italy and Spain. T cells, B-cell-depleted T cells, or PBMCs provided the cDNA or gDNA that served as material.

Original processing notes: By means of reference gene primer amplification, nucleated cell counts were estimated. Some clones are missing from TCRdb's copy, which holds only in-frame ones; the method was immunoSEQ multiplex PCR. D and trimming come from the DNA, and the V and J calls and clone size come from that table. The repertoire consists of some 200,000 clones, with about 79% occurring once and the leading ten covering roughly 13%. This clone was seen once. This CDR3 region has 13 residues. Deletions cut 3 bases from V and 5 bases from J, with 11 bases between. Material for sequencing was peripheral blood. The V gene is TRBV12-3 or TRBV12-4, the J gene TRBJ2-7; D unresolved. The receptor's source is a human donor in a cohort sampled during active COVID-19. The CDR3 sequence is CASSFGLANEQYF. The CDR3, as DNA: TGTGCCAGCAGTTTTGGTCTCGCGAACGAGCAGTACTTC.